Below, 21 T cell receptor beta chains from the same sample are listed, as sequenced in a study of T-cell reconstitution after alpha-beta-depleted transplantation in children. Unique molecular identifiers were used in preparing the TCRbeta library. From the PCR reads, TCRdb called clonotypes with MiXCR, one entry per CDR3 protein. In the table there are tens of thousands of distinct CDR3 sequences, 15% to 19% of which are singletons. The source material was PBMCs, mostly from graft donor cells, sampled 180 days after TCRalphabeta/CD19-depleted stem cell transplant. The receptor set was obtained from a male patient between 2 and 15 years old who had a stem cell transplant for acute lymphoblastic leukemia, so the T cells may come from the graft donor.

This clonotype appeared many times. The chain links TRBV12-3 or TRBV12-4 to TRBJ2-1; D remains ambiguous. V dropped 5 bases and J dropped 1 base, with 12 bases sitting between them. CDR3 length: 15 residues. In DNA, the CDR3 is TGTGCCAGCAGTCCTTTGTTAGGGTCCTACAATGAGCAGTTCTTC. This encodes CASSPLLGSYNEQFF.

There are many counts of this clonotype. The chain is built from TRBV18 and TRBJ1-3, with D maybe TRBD1 (6 bases). Germline lookup yields CDR1 KGHSH and CDR2 LQKENI. The CDR3 has 17 residues. The V end was cut by 3 bases, the J end by 0 bases, with 15 bases between. The DNA of the CDR3 is TGTGCCAGCTCACCGTGGGGGCTCCCGGCCTCTGGAAACACCATATATTTT. Translated, it gives CASSPWGLPASGNTIYF.

This chain joins TRBV10-3 and TRBJ2-6; the match to TRBD2 covers 10 bases. CDR3 length: 20 amino acids. Germline-derived CDR1 and CDR2 are ENHRY and SYGVKD. The trim removed 4 bases at V and 0 bases at J, leaving 12 bases unmatched. CDR3 residues: CAISVCASGGQGSGANVLTF. CDR3 bases: TGTGCCATCAGTGTCTGTGCTAGCGGGGGCCAAGGCTCTGGGGCCAACGTCCTGACTTTC.

The chain joins TRBV5-1 to TRBJ2-2; TRBD1 agrees at 7 bases. The germline V gene encodes CDR1 SGHRS and CDR2 YFSETQ. This CDR3 has 17 amino acids. V was pared by 4 bases and J by 0 bases, with 9 bases of the junction left unmatched. CDR3: CASSPRDSPTNTGELFF. As DNA, the CDR3 is TGCGCCAGCAGCCCGAGGGACAGTCCAACGAACACCGGGGAGCTGTTTTTT.

The gene calls are TRBV4-1 and TRBJ2-7, with TRBD2 matching 7 bases. The CDR3 extends over 16 amino acids. CDR1 MGHRA and CDR2 YSYEKL come from the germline V gene. After removal of 1 base from V and 3 bases from J, the junction contained 9 bases not matched to a gene. The CDR3 DNA sequence: TGCGCCAGCAGCCAAGTTGTCGGAGCGGGGAACTACGAGCAGTACTTC. It encodes CASSQVVGAGNYEQYF.

J is TRBJ2-7 and V is TRBV19; D is ambiguous. The CDR3 contains 14 residues. Germline V gene lookup returns CDR1 LNHDA and CDR2 SQIVND (reference sequence). Between the trimmed V and J ends, which lost 6 bases and 5 bases, there was a span of 17 bases. CDR3 residues: CASRGIPRPDEQYF. The CDR3 nucleotides are TGTGCCAGTAGAGGGATCCCGCGTCCCGACGAGCAGTACTTC. The whole variable domain, remainder taken from reference TRBV19 and TRBJ2-7, is DGGITQSPKYLFRKEGQNVTLSCEQNLNHDAMYWYRQDPGQGLRLIYYSQIVNDFQKGDIAEGYSVSREKKESFPLTVTSAQKNPTAFYLCASRGIPRPDEQYFGPGTRLTVT.

Turning to this clonotype: The junction departs from the called germline gene at one end, perhaps through a read error. The chain joins TRBV20-1 to TRBJ2-7; 9 bases line up with TRBD2. Germline-derived CDR1 and CDR2 are DFQATT and SNEGSKA (reference sequence). The CDR3 totals 17 residues. CDR3 loop: CCARGTSLSGVYYEQYF. CDR3 DNA sequence: TGCTGTGCTAGGGGGACTAGCTTAAGCGGGGTGTATTACGAGCAGTACTTC.

This clonotype occurred a few times. The J gene is TRBJ2-2, the V gene TRBV7-7; D remains ambiguous. The CDR3 sequence is 14 residues long. Germline loops: CDR1 SSHAT, CDR2 FNYEAQ (reference sequence). V was cut by 0 bases and J by 1 base, with 3 bases left in between. CDR3 nucleotide sequence: TGTGCCAGCAGCTTAGCCCTGAACACCGGGGAGCTGTTTTTT. It specifies CASSLALNTGELFF.

In this sample, this clonotype is medium-sized (0.01 to 0.1%). This chain connects TRBV14 to TRBJ2-3; a possible D gene is TRBD1 (5 bases). Trimming took 4 bases from V and 4 from J, leaving 15 bases between them. This CDR3 is built from 15 residues. The germline V gene encodes CDR1 SGHDN and CDR2 FVKESK. The CDR3 nucleotides are TGTGCCAGCAGCCTAACCGACAGCTTTGCAGATACGCAGTATTTT. Amino acids: CASSLTDSFADTQYF.

The rearrangement links TRBV11-2 to TRBJ2-3; 9 positions match TRBD2. The J segment lost 2 bases and the V segment lost 5 bases, leaving 14 bases of the junction unmatched. Germline assignment: CDR1 SGHAT and CDR2 FQNNGV. The CDR3 runs 18 residues. For the CDR3, the DNA is TGTGCCAGCAGCCGCTATGGTATCCAGCGGGGGGTCACAGATACGCAGTATTTT. Translating gives CASSRYGIQRGVTDTQYF. The full variable domain, with the rest looked up from reference TRBV11-2 and TRBJ2-3, is EAGVAQSPRYKIIEKRQSVAFWCNPISGHATLYWYQQILGQGPKLLIQFQNNGVVDDSQLPKDRFSAERLKGVDSTLKIQPAKLEDSAVYLCASSRYGIQRGVTDTQYFGPGTRLTVL.

The chain joins TRBV3-1 to TRBJ2-1; no clear D gene. Between the trimmed V and J ends, which lost 0 bases and 0 bases, there was a span of 9 bases. The CDR3 covers 16 residues. Per germline, CDR1 LGHDT and CDR2 YNNKEL (reference sequence). The CDR3 reads CASSQDPRPSYNEQFF. The DNA of the CDR3 is TGTGCCAGCAGCCAAGATCCCAGGCCCTCCTACAATGAGCAGTTCTTC.

The CDR3 spells CSAVTRTGYGYTF. Here the CDR3 DNA reads TGCAGTGCCGTGACCCGGACAGGGTATGGCTACACCTTC. The chain couples TRBV20-1 to TRBJ1-2; 8 bases are shared with TRBD1. With 6 bases clipped from V and 5 bases from J, the junction kept 8 bases outside the gene matches. From germline, CDR1 is DFQATT and CDR2 SNEGSKA (reference sequence). The CDR3 extends over 13 amino acids.

The chain is built from TRBV7-8 and TRBJ2-3; a possible D gene is TRBD1 (6 bases). V shed 9 bases and J shed 1 base, with 17 bases lying between them. CDR1 and CDR2 (germline): SGHVS, FQNEAQ. The CDR3 covers 15 residues. The CDR3 loop reads CARGTGLLGTDTQYF. The CDR3, as DNA: TGTGCCAGGGGAACAGGGCTCCTCGGCACAGATACGCAGTATTTT.

This clonotype was counted between two and nine times. The gene calls are TRBV5-1 and TRBJ1-1, with 10 bases matching TRBD1. The J segment lost 5 bases and the V segment lost 3 bases, leaving 4 bases of the junction unmatched. The germline gives CDR1 SGHRS, CDR2 YFSETQ. CDR3 length equals 14 residues. In nucleotides, the CDR3 is TGCGCCAGCAGCTCTCGGACAGGGGGGACTGAAGCTTTCTTT. It codes for CASSSRTGGTEAFF.

This clonotype was recorded many times. This sequence joins TRBV7-2 and TRBJ2-1; 8 bases fit TRBD1. The V and J ends lost 4 bases and 8 bases, in that order; junction bases with no gene match: 7. The CDR3 runs 14 residues. CDR1 and CDR2 (germline): SGHTA, FQGNSA. The CDR3 coding sequence is TGTGCCAGCAGCTCCCAGGGGGCAAGCGATGAGCAGTTCTTC. Protein product: CASSSQGASDEQFF.

This clonotype was observed a few times. The chain carries TRBV6-5 and TRBJ1-5; D is ambiguous. CDR3 size: 12 residues. Germline V gene data show CDR1 as MNHEY and CDR2 as SVGAGI. The V gene lost 4 bases and the J gene lost 7 bases, with 8 bases spanning the gap. The CDR3 nucleotides are TGTGCCAGCAGTTCCGGGCGGCAGCCCCAGCATTTT. Translation: CASSSGRQPQHF.

This clonotype appeared a few times. This chain connects TRBV20-1 to TRBJ1-5; 8 nucleotides align to TRBD1. V lost 4 bases, J lost 0 bases, and 14 bases stayed unmatched. This CDR3 contains 18 residues. Per the germline V gene, CDR1 is DFQATT and CDR2 is SNEGSKA (reference sequence). As DNA, the CDR3 is TGCAGTGCTACCTCAGGACAGGGATCTCTTTATAGCAATCAGCCCCAGCATTTT. Translated, it gives CSATSGQGSLYSNQPQHF.

This clonotype was counted a few times. The chain links TRBV30 to TRBJ1-5; 8 bases line up with TRBD1. The CDR3 loop spans 16 amino acids. Germline loops: CDR1 GTSNPN, CDR2 SVGIG (reference sequence). The V segment lost 2 bases and the J segment 7 bases; nucleotides outside the gene matches: 13. The CDR3 DNA sequence: TGTGCCTGGAGTTCCCCGGACAGGGTTTGGGGACAGCCCCAGCATTTT. This gives the protein CAWSSPDRVWGQPQHF.

V and J are TRBV25-1 and TRBJ2-7, with D perhaps TRBD1 (6 bases). Per the germline V gene, CDR1 is MGHDK and CDR2 is SYGVNS. The CDR3 sequence is 15 residues long. Between the trimmed V and J ends, which lost 1 base and 1 base, there was a span of 11 bases. The CDR3: CASSELGTMSYEQYF. In nucleotides, the CDR3 is TGTGCCAGCAGTGAATTAGGGACAATGTCCTACGAGCAGTACTTC.

This chain uses TRBV7-8 with TRBJ2-1; TRBD2 might be the D (7 bases). The CDR3 runs to 19 residues. CDR1 is SGHVS and CDR2 is FQNEAQ in the germline V gene. Trimming pared 6 bases from V and 7 bases from J, leaving 31 bases between. The CDR3 loop is CASSIRGALWRSHLNEQFF. In nucleotides, the CDR3 is TGTGCCAGCAGTATCCGGGGGGCCCTATGGCGTTCCCATTTGAATGAGCAGTTCTTC. The full variable domain, with the rest looked up from reference TRBV7-8 and TRBJ2-1, is GAGVSQSPRYKVAKRGQDVALRCDPISGHVSLFWYQQALGQGPEFLTYFQNEAQLDKSGLPSDRFFAERPEGSVSTLKIQRTQQEDSAVYLCASSIRGALWRSHLNEQFFGPGTRLTVL.

This clonotype showed up just a few times. The chain is built from TRBV3-1 and TRBJ2-7; possibly TRBD1 for D (6 bases). V was trimmed by 3 bases and J by 4 bases, leaving 13 bases between them. Germline V lookup: CDR1 LGHDT, CDR2 YNNKEL (reference sequence). The CDR3 contains 14 residues. As DNA, the CDR3 is TGTGCCAGCAGCCACAACAGGGATCCTTACGAGCAGTACTTC. It encodes CASSHNRDPYEQYF.